This TCR beta chain is from a study of beta chain features in type 1 diabetes. Expressed TCRB transcripts were sequenced because the entire RNA isolate underwent reverse transcription. Profiled with immunoSEQ multiplex PCR; TCRdb holds only in-frame clones, not every one. The sample consists of 120,000 to 150,000 clones, roughly a tenth of them appearing once. This clone appeared a few times. Markers CD45RO/CCR7/CD25/CD127/CD95/CD27 served to sort CD4+ naive, central memory, regulatory and stem cell-like memory cells. Germline loops: CDR1 KGHSH, CDR2 LQKENI. The CDR3 runs 16 residues. V was clipped by 2 bases and J by 0 bases, with 8 bases between them.

The receptor was derived from a man aged 18-30 years in good health. The sequenced sample consisted of naive CD4+ T cells from blood. The rearrangement uses TRBV18 and TRBJ1-6; maybe TRBD1 (5 bases). The CDR3 protein is CASSPTGVSYNSPLHF. The CDR3, as DNA: TGTGCCAGCTCACCAACGGGGGTCTCCTATAATTCACCCCTCCACTTT.